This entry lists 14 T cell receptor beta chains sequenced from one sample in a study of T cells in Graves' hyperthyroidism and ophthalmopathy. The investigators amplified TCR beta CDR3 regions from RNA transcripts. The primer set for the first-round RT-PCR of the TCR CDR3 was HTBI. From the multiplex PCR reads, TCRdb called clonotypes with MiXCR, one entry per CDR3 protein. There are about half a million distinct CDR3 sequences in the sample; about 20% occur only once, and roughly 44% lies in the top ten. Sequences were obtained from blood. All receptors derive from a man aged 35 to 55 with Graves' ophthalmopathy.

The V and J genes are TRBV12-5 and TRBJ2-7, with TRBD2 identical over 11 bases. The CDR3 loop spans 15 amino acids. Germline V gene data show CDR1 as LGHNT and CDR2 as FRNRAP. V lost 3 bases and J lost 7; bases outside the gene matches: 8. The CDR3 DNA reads TGTGCTAGTGGTTTTGTTAGCGGGGGGGCATATGAGCAGTACTTC. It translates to CASGFVSGGAYEQYF.

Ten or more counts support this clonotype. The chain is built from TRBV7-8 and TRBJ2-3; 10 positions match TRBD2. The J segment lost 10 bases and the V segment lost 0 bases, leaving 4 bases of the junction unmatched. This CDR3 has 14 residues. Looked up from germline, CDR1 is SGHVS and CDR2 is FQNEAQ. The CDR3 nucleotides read TGTGCCAGCAGCTTAGCCCTAGCGGGGGAGGCGCAGTATTTT. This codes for CASSLALAGEAQYF.

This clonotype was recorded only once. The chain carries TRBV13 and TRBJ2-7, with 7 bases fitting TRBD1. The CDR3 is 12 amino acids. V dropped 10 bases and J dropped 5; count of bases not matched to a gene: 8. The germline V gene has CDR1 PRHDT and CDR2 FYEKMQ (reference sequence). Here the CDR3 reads CATARGQNEQYF. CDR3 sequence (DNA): TGTGCCACCGCGAGGGGGCAGAACGAGCAGTACTTC. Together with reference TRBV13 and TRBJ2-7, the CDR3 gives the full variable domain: AAGVIQSPRHLIKEKRETATLKCYPIPRHDTVYWYQQGPGQDPQFLISFYEKMQSDKGSIPDRFSAQQFSDYHSELNMSSLELGDSALYFCATARGQNEQYFGPGTRLTVT.

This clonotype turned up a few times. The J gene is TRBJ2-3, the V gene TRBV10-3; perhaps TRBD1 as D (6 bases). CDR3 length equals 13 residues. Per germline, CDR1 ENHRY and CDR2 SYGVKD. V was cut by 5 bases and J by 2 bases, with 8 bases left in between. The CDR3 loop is CAISWDITDTQYF. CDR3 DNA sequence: TGTGCCATCAGTTGGGACATCACAGATACGCAGTATTTT.

The CDR3: CASSPTGTSGSRYEQFF. CDR3 in DNA: TGTGCCAGCAGCCCGACTGGGACTAGCGGGAGTCGGTATGAGCAGTTCTTC. This chain links TRBV4-2 with TRBJ2-1; 14 bases align to TRBD2. This CDR3 has 17 residues. Per germline, CDR1 LGHNA and CDR2 YNFKEQ. V dropped 4 bases and J dropped 8; count of bases not matched to a gene: 10.

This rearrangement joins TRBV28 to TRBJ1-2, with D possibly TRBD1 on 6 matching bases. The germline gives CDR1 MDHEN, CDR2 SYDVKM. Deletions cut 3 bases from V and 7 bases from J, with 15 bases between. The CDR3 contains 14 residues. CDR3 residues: CASSLGRGTGGYTF. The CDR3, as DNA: TGTGCCAGCAGTTTGGGCAGGGGTACCGGTGGCTACACCTTC.

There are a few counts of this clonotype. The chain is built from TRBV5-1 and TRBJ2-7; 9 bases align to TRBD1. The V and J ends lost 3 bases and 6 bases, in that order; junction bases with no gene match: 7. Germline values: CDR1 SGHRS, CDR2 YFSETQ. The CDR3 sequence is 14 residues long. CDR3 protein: CASSSTGTGFEQYF. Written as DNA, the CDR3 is TGCGCCAGCAGCTCAACCGGGACAGGGTTCGAGCAGTACTTC.

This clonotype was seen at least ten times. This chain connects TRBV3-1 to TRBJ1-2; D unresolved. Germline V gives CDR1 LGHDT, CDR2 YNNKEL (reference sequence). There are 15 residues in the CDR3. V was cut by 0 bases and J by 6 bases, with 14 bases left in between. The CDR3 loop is CASSQEMVGRDGYTF. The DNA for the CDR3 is TGTGCCAGCAGCCAAGAAATGGTTGGGCGGGATGGCTACACCTTC.

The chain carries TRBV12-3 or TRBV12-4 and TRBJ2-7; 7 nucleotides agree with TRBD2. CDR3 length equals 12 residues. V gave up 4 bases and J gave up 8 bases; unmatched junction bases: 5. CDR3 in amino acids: CASSSRTSQQYF. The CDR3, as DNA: TGTGCCAGCAGTTCCCGGACTAGTCAGCAGTACTTC.

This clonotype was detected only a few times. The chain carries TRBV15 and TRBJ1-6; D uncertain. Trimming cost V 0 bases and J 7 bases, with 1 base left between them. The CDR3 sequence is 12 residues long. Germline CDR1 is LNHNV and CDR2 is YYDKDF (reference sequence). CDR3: CATSRDNSPLHF. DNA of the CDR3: TGTGCCACCAGCAGAGACAATTCACCCCTCCACTTT.

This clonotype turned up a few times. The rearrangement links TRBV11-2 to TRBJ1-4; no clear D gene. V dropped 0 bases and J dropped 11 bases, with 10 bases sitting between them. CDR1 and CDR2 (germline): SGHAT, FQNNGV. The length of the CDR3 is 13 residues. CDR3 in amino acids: CASSLDTSRKLFF. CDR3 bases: TGTGCCAGCAGCTTAGATACCAGTCGGAAACTGTTTTTT.

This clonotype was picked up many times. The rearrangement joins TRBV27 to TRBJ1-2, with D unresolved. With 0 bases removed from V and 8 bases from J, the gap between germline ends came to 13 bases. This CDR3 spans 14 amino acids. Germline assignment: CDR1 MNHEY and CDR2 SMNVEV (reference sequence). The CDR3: CASSLSPGSTGYTF. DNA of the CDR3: TGTGCCAGCAGTTTATCGCCAGGTTCAACGGGCTACACCTTC.

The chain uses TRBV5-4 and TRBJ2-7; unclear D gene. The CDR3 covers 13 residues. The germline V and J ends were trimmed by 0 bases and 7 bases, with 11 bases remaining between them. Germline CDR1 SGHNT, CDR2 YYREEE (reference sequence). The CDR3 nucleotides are TGTGCCAGCAGCTTGGTGGGTTCTCGTGAGCAGTACTTC. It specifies CASSLVGSREQYF.

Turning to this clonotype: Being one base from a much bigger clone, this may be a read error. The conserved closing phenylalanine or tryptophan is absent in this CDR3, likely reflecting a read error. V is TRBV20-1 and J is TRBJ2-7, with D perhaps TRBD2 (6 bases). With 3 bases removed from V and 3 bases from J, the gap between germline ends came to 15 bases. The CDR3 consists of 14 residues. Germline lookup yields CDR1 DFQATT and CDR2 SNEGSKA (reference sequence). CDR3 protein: CSASGVAAHYEQYL. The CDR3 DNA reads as TGCAGTGCTAGCGGGGTAGCGGCCCACTACGAGCAGTACCTC.